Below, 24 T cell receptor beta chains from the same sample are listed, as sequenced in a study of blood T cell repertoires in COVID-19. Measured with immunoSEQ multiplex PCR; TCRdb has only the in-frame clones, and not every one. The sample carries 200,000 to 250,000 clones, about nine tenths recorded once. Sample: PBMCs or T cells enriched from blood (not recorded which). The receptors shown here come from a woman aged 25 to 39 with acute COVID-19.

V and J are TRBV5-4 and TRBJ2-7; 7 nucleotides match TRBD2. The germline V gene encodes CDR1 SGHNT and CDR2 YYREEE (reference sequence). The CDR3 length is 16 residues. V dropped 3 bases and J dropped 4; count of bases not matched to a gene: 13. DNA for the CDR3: TGTGCCAGCAGCTGGGGCGGGGCTAGCGGAATTTACGAGCAGTACTTC. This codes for CASSWGGASGIYEQYF.

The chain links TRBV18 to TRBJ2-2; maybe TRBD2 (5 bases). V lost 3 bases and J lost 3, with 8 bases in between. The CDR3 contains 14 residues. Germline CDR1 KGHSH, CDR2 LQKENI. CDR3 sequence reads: CASSPRGYTGELFF. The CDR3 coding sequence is TGTGCCAGCTCACCCCGGGGATACACCGGGGAGCTGTTTTTT.

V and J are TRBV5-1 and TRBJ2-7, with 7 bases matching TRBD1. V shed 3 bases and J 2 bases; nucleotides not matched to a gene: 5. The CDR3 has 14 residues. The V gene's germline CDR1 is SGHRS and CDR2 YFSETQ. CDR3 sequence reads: CASSSIGTAYEQYF. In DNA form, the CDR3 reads TGCGCCAGCAGCTCTATAGGGACAGCCTACGAGCAGTACTTC.

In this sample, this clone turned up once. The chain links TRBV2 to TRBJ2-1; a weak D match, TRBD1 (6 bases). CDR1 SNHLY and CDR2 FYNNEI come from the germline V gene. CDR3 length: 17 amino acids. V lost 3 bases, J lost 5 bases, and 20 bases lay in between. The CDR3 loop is CASSDDRNKQMDNEQFF. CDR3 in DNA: TGTGCCAGCAGTGACGACAGGAACAAGCAGATGGACAATGAGCAGTTCTTC.

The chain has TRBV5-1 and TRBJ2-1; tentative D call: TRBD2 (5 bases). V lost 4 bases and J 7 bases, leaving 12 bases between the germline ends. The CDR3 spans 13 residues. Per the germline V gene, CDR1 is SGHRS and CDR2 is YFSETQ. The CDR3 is CASSGARANEQFF. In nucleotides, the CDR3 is TGCGCCAGCAGCGGTGCGAGGGCTAATGAGCAGTTCTTC.

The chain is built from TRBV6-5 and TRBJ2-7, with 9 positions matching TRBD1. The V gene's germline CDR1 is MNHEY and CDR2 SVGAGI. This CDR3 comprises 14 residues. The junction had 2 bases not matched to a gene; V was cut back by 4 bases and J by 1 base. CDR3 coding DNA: TGTGCCAGCAGTTGGGACAGGGAGTCCTACGAGCAGTACTTC. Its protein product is CASSWDRESYEQYF.

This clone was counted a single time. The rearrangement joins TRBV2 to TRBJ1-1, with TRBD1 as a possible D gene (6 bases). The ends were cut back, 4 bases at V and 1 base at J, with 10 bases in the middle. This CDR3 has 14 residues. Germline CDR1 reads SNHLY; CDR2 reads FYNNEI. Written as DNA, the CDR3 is TGTGCCAGCAGTGTCGGCAGGGGGAACACTGAAGCTTTCTTT. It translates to CASSVGRGNTEAFF.

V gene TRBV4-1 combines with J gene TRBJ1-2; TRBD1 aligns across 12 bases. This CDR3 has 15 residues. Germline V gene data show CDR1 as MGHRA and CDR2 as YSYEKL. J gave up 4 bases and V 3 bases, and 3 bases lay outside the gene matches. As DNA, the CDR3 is TGCGCCAGCAGCCAGGGGACAGGGGGCGTCTATGGCTACACCTTC. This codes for CASSQGTGGVYGYTF.

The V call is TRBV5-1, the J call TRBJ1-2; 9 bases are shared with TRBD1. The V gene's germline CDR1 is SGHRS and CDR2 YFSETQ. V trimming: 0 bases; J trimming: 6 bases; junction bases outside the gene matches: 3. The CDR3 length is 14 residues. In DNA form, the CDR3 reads TGCGCCAGCAGCTTGGGGGGACAGGGAGATGGCTACACCTTC. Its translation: CASSLGGQGDGYTF.

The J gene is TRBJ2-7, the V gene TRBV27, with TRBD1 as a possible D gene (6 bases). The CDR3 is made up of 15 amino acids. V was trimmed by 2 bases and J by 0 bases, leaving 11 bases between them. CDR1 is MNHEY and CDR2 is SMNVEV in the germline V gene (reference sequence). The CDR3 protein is CASSLVGGHSYEQYF. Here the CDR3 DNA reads TGTGCCAGCAGTTTAGTTGGGGGACACTCCTACGAGCAGTACTTC.

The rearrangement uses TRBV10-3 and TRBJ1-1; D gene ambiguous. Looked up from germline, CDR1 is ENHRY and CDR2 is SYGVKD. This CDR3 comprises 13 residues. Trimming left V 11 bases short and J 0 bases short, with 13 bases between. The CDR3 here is CAVSRGMNTEAFF. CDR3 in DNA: TGTGCCGTCTCGCGAGGGATGAACACTGAAGCTTTCTTT.

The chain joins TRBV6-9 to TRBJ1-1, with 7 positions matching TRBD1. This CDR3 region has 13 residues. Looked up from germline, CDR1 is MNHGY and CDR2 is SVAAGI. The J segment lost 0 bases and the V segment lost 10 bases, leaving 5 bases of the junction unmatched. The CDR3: CAIFDRVNTEAFF. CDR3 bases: TGTGCCATTTTCGACAGGGTGAACACTGAAGCTTTCTTT.

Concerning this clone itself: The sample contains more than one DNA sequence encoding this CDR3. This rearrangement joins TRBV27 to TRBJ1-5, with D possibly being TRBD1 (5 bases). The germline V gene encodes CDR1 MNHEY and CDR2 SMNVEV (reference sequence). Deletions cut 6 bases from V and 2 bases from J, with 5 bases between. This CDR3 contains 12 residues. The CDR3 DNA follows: TGTGCCAGCAGGACAGGCAATCAGCCCCAGCATTTT. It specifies CASRTGNQPQHF.

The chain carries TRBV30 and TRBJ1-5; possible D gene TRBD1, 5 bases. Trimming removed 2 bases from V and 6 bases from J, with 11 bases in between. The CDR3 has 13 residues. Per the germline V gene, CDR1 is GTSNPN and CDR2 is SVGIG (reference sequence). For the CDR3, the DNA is TGTGCCTGGAGTAATCAGGGCAGTCAGCCCCAGCATTTT. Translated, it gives CAWSNQGSQPQHF. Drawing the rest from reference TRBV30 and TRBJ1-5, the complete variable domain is SQTIHQWPATLVQPVGSPLSLECTVEGTSNPNLYWYRQAAGRGLQLLFYSVGIGQISSEVPQNLSASRPQDRQFILSSKKLLLSDSGFYLCAWSNQGSQPQHFGDGTRLSIL.

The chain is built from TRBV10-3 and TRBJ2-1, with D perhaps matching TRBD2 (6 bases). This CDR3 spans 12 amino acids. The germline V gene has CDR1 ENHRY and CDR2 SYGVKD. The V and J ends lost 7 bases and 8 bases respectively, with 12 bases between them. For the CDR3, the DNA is TGTGCCATCAACTCGGGACTCCATGAGCAGTTCTTC. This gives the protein CAINSGLHEQFF.

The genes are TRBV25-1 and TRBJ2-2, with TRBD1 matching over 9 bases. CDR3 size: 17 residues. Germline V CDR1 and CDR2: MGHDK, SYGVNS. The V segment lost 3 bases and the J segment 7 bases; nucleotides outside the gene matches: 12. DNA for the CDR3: TGTGCCAGCAGTGACGCCCCGGGACAGGGATTGGTCGGGGAGCTGTTTTTT. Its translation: CASSDAPGQGLVGELFF.

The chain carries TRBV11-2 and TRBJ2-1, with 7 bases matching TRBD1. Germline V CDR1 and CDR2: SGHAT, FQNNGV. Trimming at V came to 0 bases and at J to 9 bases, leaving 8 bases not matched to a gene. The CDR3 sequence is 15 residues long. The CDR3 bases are TGTGCCAGCAGCTTAGATTGGTCGGCAGGGGGTGAGCAGTTCTTC. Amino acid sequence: CASSLDWSAGGEQFF.

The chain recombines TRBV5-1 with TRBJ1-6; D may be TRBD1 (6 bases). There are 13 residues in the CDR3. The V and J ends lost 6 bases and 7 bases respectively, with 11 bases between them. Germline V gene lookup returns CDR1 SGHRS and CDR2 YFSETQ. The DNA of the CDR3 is TGCGCCAGCAAGGTGGACAGAAATTCACCCCTCCACTTT. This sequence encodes CASKVDRNSPLHF. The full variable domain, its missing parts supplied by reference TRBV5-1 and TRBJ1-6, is KAGVTQTPRYLIKTRGQQVTLSCSPISGHRSVSWYQQTPGQGLQFLFEYFSETQRNKGNFPGRFSGRQFSNSRSEMNVSTLELGDSALYLCASKVDRNSPLHFGNGTRLTVT.

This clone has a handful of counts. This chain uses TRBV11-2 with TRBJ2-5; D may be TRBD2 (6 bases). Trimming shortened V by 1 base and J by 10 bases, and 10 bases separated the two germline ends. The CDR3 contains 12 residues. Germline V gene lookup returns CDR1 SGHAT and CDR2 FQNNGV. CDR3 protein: CASSLGLELQYF. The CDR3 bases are TGTGCCAGCAGCTTAGGACTAGAGCTCCAGTACTTC.

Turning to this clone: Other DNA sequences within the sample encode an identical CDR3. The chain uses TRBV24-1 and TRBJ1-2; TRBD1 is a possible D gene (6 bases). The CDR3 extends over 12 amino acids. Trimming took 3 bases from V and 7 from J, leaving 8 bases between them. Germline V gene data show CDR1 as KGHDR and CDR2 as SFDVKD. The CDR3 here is CATSDPGVGYTF. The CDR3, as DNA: TGTGCCACCAGTGATCCAGGGGTTGGCTACACCTTC.

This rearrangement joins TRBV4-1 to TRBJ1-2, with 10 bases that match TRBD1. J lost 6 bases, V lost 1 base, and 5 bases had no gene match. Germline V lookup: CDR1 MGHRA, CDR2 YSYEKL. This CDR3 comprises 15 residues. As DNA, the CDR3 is TGCGCCAGCAGCCAAGCTCCCGGACAGGGGGATGGCTACACCTTC. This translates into CASSQAPGQGDGYTF.

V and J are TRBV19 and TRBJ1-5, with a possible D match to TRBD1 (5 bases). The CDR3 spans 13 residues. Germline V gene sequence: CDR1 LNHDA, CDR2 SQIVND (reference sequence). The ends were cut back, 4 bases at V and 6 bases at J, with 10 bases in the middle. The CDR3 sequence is CASSTRQIQPQHF. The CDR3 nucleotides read TGTGCCAGTAGTACCCGACAGATTCAGCCCCAGCATTTT. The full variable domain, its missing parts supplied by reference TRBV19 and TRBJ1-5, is DGGITQSPKYLFRKEGQNVTLSCEQNLNHDAMYWYRQDPGQGLRLIYYSQIVNDFQKGDIAEGYSVSREKKESFPLTVTSAQKNPTAFYLCASSTRQIQPQHFGDGTRLSIL.

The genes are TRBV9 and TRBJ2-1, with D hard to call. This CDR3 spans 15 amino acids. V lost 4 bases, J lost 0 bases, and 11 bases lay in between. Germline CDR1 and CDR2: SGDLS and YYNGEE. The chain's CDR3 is CASSSGGSSYNEQFF. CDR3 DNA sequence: TGTGCCAGCAGCTCCGGCGGCAGCTCCTACAATGAGCAGTTCTTC.

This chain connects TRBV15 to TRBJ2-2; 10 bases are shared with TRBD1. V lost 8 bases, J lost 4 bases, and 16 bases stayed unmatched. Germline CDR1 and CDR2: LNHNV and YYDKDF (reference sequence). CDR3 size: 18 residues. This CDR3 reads CATLHRDRGGLSTGELFF. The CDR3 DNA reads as TGTGCCACCTTACACCGGGACAGGGGAGGGTTGAGCACCGGGGAGCTGTTTTTT.